Listed below are T cell receptor beta chains from one sample, sequenced in a study of cytomegalovirus exposure and HLA in healthy donors. Here immunoSEQ multiplex PCR was the method, and the copy in TCRdb shows in-frame clones only, minus some. The profile shows fewer than 250,000 clones, under 90% of them singletons. Sample: PBMCs. All receptors derive from a human donor in good health. Each CDR3 is given without its conserved first and last residue. D genes are given only for firm matches.

d_gene | len | j_gene | v_gene | CDR3aa
TRBD1 | 12 | TRBJ1-5 | TRBV10-3 | AISGGQGDQPQH
- | 12 | TRBJ2-5 | TRBV15 | ATSRDYGGETQY
TRBD1 | 12 | TRBJ1-2 | TRBV5-4 | ASSSGQGYGGYT
TRBD2 | 15 | TRBJ2-5 | TRBV11-2 | ASSLGSLAGGGETQY
TRBD2 | 14 | TRBJ2-5 | TRBV27 | ASGTSGSIWGETQY
- | 12 | TRBJ2-4 | TRBV5-6 | ASSLPGSKNIQY
TRBD1 | 11 | TRBJ1-6 | TRBV29-1 | SAQDRVGSPLH
- | 12 | TRBJ2-3 | TRBV6-5 | ASTRPGHTDTQY
- | 12 | TRBJ1-3 | TRBV28 | ASTLPGNGNTIY
TRBD1 | 12 | TRBJ1-1 | TRBV29-1 | SVEHDRDFTEAF
TRBD2 | 12 | TRBJ2-2 | TRBV11-3 | ASRAGVNTGELF
- | 13 | TRBJ1-2 | TRBV19 | ASKGVQGLHYGYT
- | 13 | TRBJ2-7 | TRBV9 | ASSAQSAGPYEQY
TRBD1 | 14 | TRBJ1-5 | TRBV7-2 | ASSLQGALGNQPQH
TRBD2 | 14 | TRBJ2-3 | TRBV30 | AWSLGLAGAPDTQY
- | 11 | TRBJ2-7 | TRBV7-9 | ASTHSSAYEQY
TRBD2 | 12 | TRBJ2-2 | TRBV10-3 | AIRVAGDTGELF
- | 12 | TRBJ1-4 | TRBV19 | ASQTTATNEKLF
- | 11 | TRBJ1-2 | TRBV9 | ASSDSAYYGYT
- | 13 | TRBJ2-2 | TRBV30 | AWKTTRSNTGELF
- | 12 | TRBJ1-4 | TRBV10-3 | ATRQSATNEKLF
- | 12 | TRBJ1-1 | TRBV6-5 | ASSVSRLNTEAF
TRBD2 | 12 | TRBJ2-7 | TRBV5-1 | ASYEGLAAYEQY
TRBD1 | 15 | TRBJ1-2 | TRBV7-8 | ASSRRDRPRPTYGYT
- | 11 | TRBJ2-1 | TRBV10-3 | AISDSYYNEQF
- | 11 | TRBJ2-7 | TRBV11-2 | ASSLTSSYEQY
TRBD1 | 13 | TRBJ1-1 | TRBV19 | ASSPQRPGGTEAF
TRBD1 | 13 | TRBJ1-5 | TRBV7-8 | ASSRWTGNNQPQH
- | 10 | TRBJ2-2 | TRBV2 | ASRRDTGELF
- | 12 | TRBJ1-1 | TRBV10-1 | ASSESAGDTEAF
- | 12 | TRBJ2-7 | TRBV30 | AWSPGGTSYEQY
- | 11 | TRBJ1-3 | TRBV7-3 | ASQGTSGNTIY
- | 11 | TRBJ1-3 | TRBV29-1 | SVHRGSGNTIY
- | 11 | TRBJ1-2 | TRBV27 | ASSSWWSYGYT
TRBD1 | 12 | TRBJ2-5 | TRBV5-1 | ASSLTGAGETQY
TRBD2 | 12 | TRBJ2-1 | TRBV5-1 | ASSLGLAGNEQF
TRBD1 | 13 | TRBJ1-5 | TRBV5-1 | ASSPTGGRNQPQH
TRBD1 | 13 | TRBJ1-1 | TRBV6-6 | ASLRSAGGNTEAF
TRBD1 | 12 | TRBJ2-7 | TRBV6-1 | ASTADRLSYEQY
TRBD2 | 12 | TRBJ2-7 | TRBV6-1 | ASSEGGSLYEQY
TRBD1 | 13 | TRBJ2-1 | TRBV7-9 | ASSLAGQGANEQF
TRBD1 | 12 | TRBJ1-5 | TRBV5-5 | ASSTGTVNQPQH
TRBD1 | 11 | TRBJ1-2 | TRBV5-1 | ASSLTGDYGYT
TRBD2 | 13 | TRBJ2-1 | TRBV9 | ASSVSGGSYNEQF
- | 15 | TRBJ2-2 | TRBV7-3 | ASRDGGGQRSTGELF
TRBD2 | 12 | TRBJ2-7 | TRBV5-1 | ASSLRTSYDEQY
- | 14 | TRBJ2-3 | TRBV6-5 | ASSYSRQDVTDTQY
TRBD2 | 14 | TRBJ2-3 | TRBV5-1 | ASSPAGGTSTDTQY
TRBD2 | 14 | TRBJ2-7 | TRBV5-1 | ASSSPEAGAGYEQY
- | 12 | TRBJ1-3 | TRBV10-3 | ATGSGVSGNTIY
- | 12 | TRBJ2-7 | TRBV28 | ASSFGGIAYEQY
TRBD2 | 12 | TRBJ2-7 | TRBV7-2 | ASSREGRIDEQY
TRBD2 | 13 | TRBJ2-7 | TRBV6-6 | ASSSGLAGPYEQY
- | 10 | TRBJ2-7 | TRBV6-5 | ASSYPEGQLY
- | 12 | TRBJ2-4 | TRBV6-5 | ASSPRDKENIQY